This T cell receptor beta chain came from a study of T cells after yellow fever vaccination (dated by TCRdb to the late 2010s). For the wider study: Libraries from fractions with low cell numbers were prepared with the SMART-Seq v4 Ultra Low Input RNA kit. The cohort comprised two healthy male donors, one aged 18 to 30 and one aged 30 to 40 years. Bulk PBMC replicates and cell subsets were isolated from blood drawn at multiple timepoints before and after both primary and secondary immunization. To track T-cell clones before and after primary and booster YFV17D yellow fever vaccination, bulk TCR alpha and beta repertoires were sequenced longitudinally. What the work shows at the level of the full study, not this receptor alone: The secondary T-cell response was weaker than the primary response but faster, peaking on day 5 instead of day 15. Computational filtering was required because FACS-sorted repertoires could contain abundant contaminating clonotypes from the bulk population. The study included only two donors, which limits how far the findings can be generalized. A small fraction of clonotypes showed up in both the CD4 and CD8 compartments, probably as a result of convergent recombination. After the booster, most of the clones that had expanded following primary vaccination were detected again (roughly 96% of CD4 and around 88% of CD8), which suggests that memory was broadly maintained.

This clonotype was recorded a few times. Its cognate antigen has yet to be identified. Nothing much larger sits one base from this clone, and base qualities are not available. The intended sense of this specimen's treatment or condition label: live attenuated yellow fever vaccine strain. At each blood-draw timepoint, two biological replicates of bulk PBMCs were collected. PBMCs were isolated from peripheral blood using a standard Ficoll-Paque protocol. RNA was extracted with TriZol from bulk PBMCs, CD4 and CD8 fractions, and dextramer-positive and dextramer-negative fractions. TCR cDNA was synthesized by 5'RACE template switching, which introduced a universal primer site and unique molecular identifiers. Priming for cDNA synthesis came from both the TCR alpha and TCR beta constant segments. Library amplification involved two PCR steps, and the second step added sample barcodes and sequencing adapters. Sequencing of libraries was done on Illumina HiSeq 2500 (2x100 bp) or NovaSeq (2x150 bp). The original methods were these. MIGEC was used to demultiplex reads and collapse the reads into UMI consensus sequences, and MiXCR was used for V(D)J alignment. Using edgeR on replicate PBMC samples, clonotypes were called vaccine-responding if FDR was below 0.01 and the log2 fold change was above 5 up to day 15. Each bulk clonotype received a CD4 or CD8 identity based on whether the sequenced CD4 or CD8 repertoire contained that clonotype at higher abundance. The raw public data were reprocessed by TCRdb itself: fastp quality trimming at Q25, MiXCR clonotype calling, in-frame beta chains only. Rows matching on CDR3 protein sequence are summarized as one entry with the most common DNA and genes. TCRdb, not the authors, supplied the V and J calls. Here the sample has about 300,000 distinct CDR3 sequences; 6.8% occur a single time. Jointly, the top ten make up over 15% of the sample.

The receptor's source is a man aged 18 to 29 who received the YFV17D yellow fever vaccine. Here the sequenced sample was PBMCs, taken approximately 47 days after the first yellow fever vaccination.

At the DNA level, the sequence is TGTGCCAGCAGCCTCCTTGGGGTATGGGGCTACACCTTC. It is translated as CASSLLGVWGYTF. In this chain, TRBV12-3 or TRBV12-4 is recombined with TRBJ1-2, with the D gene uncertain. V sheds 6 bases and J sheds 8 bases, leaving 16 bases between their ends. The CDR3, from cysteine to phenylalanine, totals 13 residues. Only CDR3 DNA remains: 39 bases, in frame from the first base.